What follows are 26 T cell receptor beta chains derived from one specimen sequenced in a study of blood T cell repertoires in COVID-19. Repertoires were generated with immunoSEQ multiplex PCR, while TCRdb's copy carries only in-frame clones and drops some. The sample has about 220,000 clones, nearly 90% seen once. The sample was PBMCs or T cells enriched from blood (not recorded which). The receptors come from a young man who had been exposed to COVID-19.

The J gene is TRBJ2-3, the V gene TRBV3-1 (or the pseudogene TRBV3-2); 8 bases fit TRBD2. Germline assignment: CDR1 LGHDT and CDR2 YNNKEL (reference sequence). This CDR3 spans 16 amino acids. V trimming: 0 bases; J trimming: 2 bases; junction bases outside the gene matches: 4. The CDR3 sequence: CASSQDPGLDTDTQYF. CDR3 nucleotides: TGTGCCAGCAGCCAAGACCCGGGACTAGACACAGATACGCAGTATTTT.

This chain connects TRBV4-1 to TRBJ2-5; TRBD2 agrees at 7 bases. This CDR3 is 15 amino acids long. With 2 bases clipped from V and 2 bases from J, the junction kept 5 bases outside the gene matches. Germline assignment: CDR1 MGHRA and CDR2 YSYEKL. As DNA, the CDR3 is TGCGCCAGCAGCCAATTGGGACTACAGCAAGAGACCCAGTACTTC. Translated, it gives CASSQLGLQQETQYF.

CDR3: CASSELAGVNQPQHF. DNA of the CDR3: TGTGCCAGCAGTGAACTCGCAGGGGTCAATCAGCCCCAGCATTTT. The chain carries TRBV2 and TRBJ1-5; tentative D call: TRBD1 (6 bases). This CDR3 has 15 residues. Germline V gene data show CDR1 as SNHLY and CDR2 as FYNNEI. The V gene lost 2 bases and the J gene lost 3 bases, with 11 bases spanning the gap.

This chain uses TRBV5-1 with TRBJ2-3, with a possible D match to TRBD2 (6 bases). The CDR3 length is 14 residues. Trimming left V 0 bases short and J 8 bases short, with 13 bases between. Germline V gives CDR1 SGHRS, CDR2 YFSETQ. CDR3 in DNA: TGCGCCAGCAGCTTGGAACTAGCACCTCGTACGCAGTATTTT. Translation gives CASSLELAPRTQYF.

The rearrangement uses TRBV6-5 and TRBJ2-7; 8 nucleotides match TRBD1. Per germline, CDR1 MNHEY and CDR2 SVGAGI. After removal of 6 bases from V and 4 bases from J, the junction contained 8 bases not matched to a gene. The length of the CDR3 is 14 residues. CDR3 residues: CASSPGWDRYEQYF. The CDR3 DNA sequence: TGTGCCAGCAGCCCCGGCTGGGACAGGTACGAGCAGTACTTC.

The V and J genes are TRBV3-1 (or the pseudogene TRBV3-2) and TRBJ2-1, with TRBD1 identical over 7 bases. V shed 3 bases and J 7 bases; nucleotides not matched to a gene: 9. From germline, CDR1 is LGHDT and CDR2 YNNKEL (reference sequence). The CDR3 runs to 15 residues. The CDR3, as DNA: TGTGCCAGCAGCCATAACCGGGACAGAGGAAATGAGCAGTTCTTC. This sequence encodes CASSHNRDRGNEQFF.

This chain links TRBV5-5 with TRBJ2-7; D unresolved. V was clipped by 0 bases and J by 9 bases, with 13 bases between them. This CDR3 contains 13 residues. Germline V CDR1 and CDR2: SGHKS, YYEKEE (reference sequence). The CDR3 DNA follows: TGTGCCAGCAGCTTGGAATACGGGTTCGTGCAGTACTTC. Its translation is CASSLEYGFVQYF. The full variable domain, its missing parts supplied by reference TRBV5-5 and TRBJ2-7, is DAGVTQSPTHLIKTRGQQVTLRCSPISGHKSVSWYQQVLGQGPQFIFQYYEKEERGRGNFPDRFSARQFPNYSSELNVNALLLGDSALYLCASSLEYGFVQYFGPGTRLTVT.

This clone was observed a few times. V usage is TRBV10-2 and J usage is TRBJ2-7; no clear D gene. V was pared by 2 bases and J by 1 base, with 18 bases between. The germline V gene encodes CDR1 WSHSY and CDR2 SAAADI. The CDR3 spans 17 residues. The CDR3 bases are TGCGCCAGCAGTGAGCCTTTGGGCCCAGGAACTTCCTACGAGCAGTACTTC. Residues: CASSEPLGPGTSYEQYF.

The V and J genes are TRBV4-1 and TRBJ1-2; D gene ambiguous. With 1 base removed from V and 8 bases from J, the gap between germline ends came to 11 bases. CDR1 MGHRA and CDR2 YSYEKL come from the germline V gene. The CDR3 loop spans 13 amino acids. CDR3 region: CASSQVSVSGYTF. The CDR3 DNA reads TGCGCCAGCAGCCAAGTTAGTGTTTCCGGCTACACCTTC.

This clone was observed a single time. This chain joins TRBV5-8 and TRBJ1-1; no firm D call. Trimming pared 1 base from V and 1 base from J, leaving 8 bases between. Germline V gives CDR1 SGHTS, CDR2 YDEGEE. CDR3 length: 14 residues. Written as DNA, the CDR3 is TGTGCCAGCAGCTTGCTTCGGAGGAACACTGAAGCTTTCTTT. Amino acid sequence: CASSLLRRNTEAFF.

In its sample, this clone was seen once. V is TRBV9 and J is TRBJ1-4, with D perhaps matching TRBD1 (6 bases). The V end was cut by 4 bases, the J end by 3 bases, with 13 bases between. CDR3 length: 15 amino acids. Looked up from germline, CDR1 is SGDLS and CDR2 is YYNGEE. The DNA of the CDR3 is TGTGCCAGCAGCTACACCGGGACATCTAATGAAAAACTGTTTTTT. Its protein product is CASSYTGTSNEKLFF.

This clone appeared once. V and J are TRBV18 and TRBJ1-2; 8 nucleotides match TRBD1. Losses at the gene ends were 2 bases for V and 4 bases for J; bases not matched to a gene: 6. The germline V gene has CDR1 KGHSH and CDR2 LQKENI. There are 15 residues in the CDR3. The CDR3 is CASSPNADRGYGYTF. In DNA, the CDR3 is TGTGCCAGCTCACCAAATGCCGACAGGGGCTATGGCTACACCTTC.

The chain is built from TRBV5-4 and TRBJ2-3; 8 bases fit TRBD1. V shed 7 bases, J shed 3 bases, and the junction held 19 bases outside the gene matches. This CDR3 contains 18 residues. CDR1 SGHNT and CDR2 YYREEE come from the germline V gene (reference sequence). The CDR3 DNA is TGTGCCAGCGGATCAAAACGGACAGGGTCGGTGAGAACAGATACGCAGTATTTT. Protein sequence: CASGSKRTGSVRTDTQYF.

This sequence joins TRBV11-2 and TRBJ2-7; D is perhaps TRBD1 (5 bases). The germline V gene has CDR1 SGHAT and CDR2 FQNNGV. The V and J ends lost 3 bases and 4 bases respectively, with 10 bases between them. The CDR3 totals 13 residues. CDR3 sequence reads: CASSFQGWYEQYF. The CDR3 DNA sequence: TGTGCCAGCAGCTTCCAGGGATGGTACGAGCAGTACTTC. Full variable domain (missing parts from reference TRBV11-2 and TRBJ2-7): EAGVAQSPRYKIIEKRQSVAFWCNPISGHATLYWYQQILGQGPKLLIQFQNNGVVDDSQLPKDRFSAERLKGVDSTLKIQPAKLEDSAVYLCASSFQGWYEQYFGPGTRLTVT.

This rearrangement joins TRBV19 to TRBJ2-3, with a possible D match to TRBD2 (6 bases). CDR1 and CDR2 (germline): LNHDA, SQIVND (reference sequence). Trimming cost V 7 bases and J 7 bases, with 12 bases left between them. The CDR3 totals 12 residues. The CDR3 bases are TGTGCCAGTACAGAGGACTACCATACGCAGTATTTT. This sequence encodes CASTEDYHTQYF. The full variable domain, its missing parts supplied by reference TRBV19 and TRBJ2-3, is DGGITQSPKYLFRKEGQNVTLSCEQNLNHDAMYWYRQDPGQGLRLIYYSQIVNDFQKGDIAEGYSVSREKKESFPLTVTSAQKNPTAFYLCASTEDYHTQYFGPGTRLTVL.

The chain is built from TRBV9 and TRBJ1-1; D call uncertain. V dropped 2 bases and J dropped 6 bases, with 17 bases sitting between them. This CDR3 spans 15 amino acids. Germline CDR1 and CDR2: SGDLS and YYNGEE. CDR3 protein: CASSVTGEYGAEAFF. Written as DNA, the CDR3 is TGTGCCAGCAGCGTGACTGGGGAGTATGGCGCTGAAGCTTTCTTT.

This rearrangement joins TRBV3-1 (or the pseudogene TRBV3-2) to TRBJ2-5; a weak D match, TRBD2 (5 bases). CDR3 length equals 14 residues. The V gene's germline CDR1 is LGHDT and CDR2 YNNKEL (reference sequence). Trimming removed 1 base at V and 7 bases at J, with 13 bases between. DNA for the CDR3: TGTGCCAGCAGCCAAGGAGTCGTTCGGGGGACCCAGTACTTC. It is translated as CASSQGVVRGTQYF.

This clone was counted once. J is TRBJ1-5 and V is TRBV27; 9 bases align to TRBD1. The CDR3 totals 15 residues. CDR1 MNHEY and CDR2 SMNVEV come from the germline V gene (reference sequence). V lost 3 bases, J lost 4 bases, and 4 bases stayed unmatched. The CDR3 reads CASSLDRGGNQPQHF. The CDR3 DNA reads as TGTGCCAGCAGTTTGGACAGGGGCGGGAATCAGCCCCAGCATTTT.

V and J are TRBV6-2 or TRBV6-3 and TRBJ1-5, with 8 bases fitting TRBD1. CDR3 length equals 15 residues. Germline V CDR1 and CDR2: MNHEY, SVGEGT. Trimming took 4 bases from V and 5 from J; bases not matched to a gene: 7. As DNA, the CDR3 is TGTGCCAGCAGTTTTCGACAGGGGAGAGATCAGCCCCAGCATTTT. Protein: CASSFRQGRDQPQHF.

This clone was found a few times. The CDR3 loop is CASSPQGTYNSPLHF. The CDR3 coding sequence is TGTGCCAGCAGTCCCCAGGGCACCTATAATTCACCCCTCCACTTT. The chain employs TRBV28 and TRBJ1-6, with D maybe TRBD1 (5 bases). V dropped 5 bases and J dropped 2 bases, with 10 bases sitting between them. The CDR3 contains 15 residues. CDR1 is MDHEN and CDR2 is SYDVKM in the germline V gene.

CDR3 in DNA: TGTGCCAGCAGCCCCTACGGGGGGCTCGCCTACGAGCAGTACTTC. Translated: CASSPYGGLAYEQYF. The chain employs TRBV7-2 and TRBJ2-7, with a weak D call TRBD2 (7 bases). The V and J ends lost 5 bases and 2 bases respectively, with 16 bases between them. The V gene's germline CDR1 is SGHTA and CDR2 FQGNSA. The CDR3 totals 15 residues.

The DNA of the CDR3 is TGTGCCATATGGGACTCCACACGCACAGATACGCAGTATTTT. This encodes CAIWDSTRTDTQYF. The V gene is TRBV28, the J gene TRBJ2-3; D is possibly TRBD2 (6 bases). In germline, CDR1 is MDHEN, CDR2 SYDVKM. The CDR3 length is 14 residues. With 10 bases removed from V and 1 base from J, the gap between germline ends came to 15 bases.

In this sample, this clone turned up once. The chain has TRBV12-3 or TRBV12-4 and TRBJ1-4; D gene uncertain. V was trimmed by 5 bases and J by 14 bases, leaving 18 bases between them. This CDR3 spans 13 amino acids. CDR3: CASSPGLARSLFF. DNA of the CDR3: TGTGCCAGCAGTCCTGGTTTGGCCAGAAGTCTGTTTTTT.

V usage is TRBV5-4 and J usage is TRBJ1-2, with 12 positions matching TRBD1. This CDR3 contains 15 residues. CDR1 and CDR2 from the germline V gene are SGHNT and YYREEE (reference sequence). The trim removed 2 bases at V and 7 bases at J, leaving 6 bases unmatched. The DNA for the CDR3 is TGTGCCAGCAGCTTCCGGGACAGGGGGCTTGGTGGCTACACCTTC. Residues: CASSFRDRGLGGYTF. Looking up the rest from reference TRBV5-4 and TRBJ1-2 gives the full variable domain: ETGVTQSPTHLIKTRGQQVTLRCSSQSGHNTVSWYQQALGQGPQFIFQYYREEENGRGNFPPRFSGLQFPNYSSELNVNALELDDSALYLCASSFRDRGLGGYTFGSGTRLTVV.

V usage is TRBV27 and J usage is TRBJ1-6; D perhaps matches TRBD1 (5 bases). Germline CDR1 and CDR2: MNHEY and SMNVEV (reference sequence). The CDR3 contains 15 residues. V dropped 2 bases and J dropped 9 bases, with 14 bases sitting between them. This CDR3 is CASSLQWGYGSPLHF. In DNA form, the CDR3 reads TGTGCCAGCAGTTTACAGTGGGGCTATGGTTCACCCCTCCACTTT.

V is TRBV19 and J is TRBJ2-5; D perhaps matches TRBD1 (5 bases). The CDR3 length is 14 residues. V was shortened by 5 bases and J by 4 bases, with 14 bases between the two germline ends. Germline assignment: CDR1 LNHDA and CDR2 SQIVND (reference sequence). CDR3 residues: CASSVAGAVETQYF. In DNA form, the CDR3 reads TGTGCCAGTAGTGTAGCTGGGGCGGTAGAGACCCAGTACTTC.